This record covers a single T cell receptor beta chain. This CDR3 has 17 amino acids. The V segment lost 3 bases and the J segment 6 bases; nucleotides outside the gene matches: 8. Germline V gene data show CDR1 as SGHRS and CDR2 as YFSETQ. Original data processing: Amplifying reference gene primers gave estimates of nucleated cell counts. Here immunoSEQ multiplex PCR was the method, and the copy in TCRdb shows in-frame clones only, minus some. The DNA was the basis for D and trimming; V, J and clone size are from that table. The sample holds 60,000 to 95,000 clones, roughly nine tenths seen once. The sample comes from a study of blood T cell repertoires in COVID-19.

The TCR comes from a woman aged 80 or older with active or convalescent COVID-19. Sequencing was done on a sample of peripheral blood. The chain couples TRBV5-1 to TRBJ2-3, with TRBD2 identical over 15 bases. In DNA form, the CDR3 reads TGCGCCAGCAGCTCCGGGACTAGCGGGGGGCTAAAGGATACGCAGTATTTT. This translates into CASSSGTSGGLKDTQYF.